This TCR beta chain was profiled in a study of regulatory and conventional T cells in RAG deficiency listed by TCRdb under 2017. In terms of the full investigation: Autoimmunity is frequently linked to hypomorphic RAG mutations in combined immunodeficiency or atypical SCID. High-throughput TCR beta sequencing was used to compare the repertoire diversity and composition of Treg, conventional CD4+ and CD8+ T cells between RAG-deficient patients and healthy controls. Summary of the overall study and its limitations: For some subjects, some T-cell subset analyses were not performed. Markedly lower Shannon entropy and higher Simpson indices were observed in RAG-deficient patients than in control T-cell subpopulations. In Omenn syndrome and CID/AS patients compared with controls, approximately 98-fold fewer unique TCR beta sequences were detected from Treg cells, versus 8.5 to 10-fold fewer for other subsets. Shorter CDR3 lengths were found in all patient T-cell subsets, and >85% Treg-Tconv repertoire overlap at nucleotide and amino acid level was observed in Omenn syndrome patients. In Omenn syndrome patients, sorted CD25-high CD127-low cells may represent peripherally activated cells rather than bona fide Treg cells.

With regard to this clone: Its antigen remains unidentified. The input lacks base qualities; no much larger clone sits a single base away.

Libraries were prepared through the immunoSEQ multiplex PCR assay. Genomic DNA from the sorted T-cell subsets was used to amplify and sequence rearranged TCR beta chain products. In the authors' own workflow: Shannon entropy and Simpson indices were used to quantify the repertoire diversity of productive TCR beta rearrangements. Clonal expansion was assessed by the summed frequency of the 100 most abundant productive TCR beta clonotypes among total reads. The TRB repertoires were evaluated with a self-reactivity index based on amino acid usage at CDR3beta positions 6 and 7. Two-way ANOVA was used for repertoire analyses, while Student t or Mann-Whitney tests were used for flow cytometric analyses. TCRdb mirrors the immuneACCESS table, restricted to in-frame sequences. Some clones are absent from its copies; in checked studies, under half trace to an unresolved V gene, and the reason for the others is unknown. V and J calls and clone size come straight from that table; D and trimming were deduced from the DNA. This sample comprises about 1,300 clones, approximately 80% of them detected only once. The ten biggest clones cover roughly 6.6% of the sample.

Looking up the germline V gene yields CDR1 SGHRS and CDR2 YFSETQ. The CDR3 starts with the cysteine, ends with the phenylalanine, and has 16 residues. Of all the DNA, just the CDR3 is kept, 48 bases in frame from base 1. Trimming at the junction amounts to 5 bases on V and 4 bases on J, and the germline ends lie 19 bases apart. Conventional CD4+ T cells were purified from blood as CD25-low CD127-high cells before genomic DNA extraction. Eight patients with RAG deficiency were studied, comprising one with SCID, two with Omenn syndrome and five with combined immunodeficiency or atypical SCID. Sequences were obtained from CD4+ effector T cells sorted from blood. This chain joins TRBV5-1 to TRBJ2-4, with no confident D gene call. The sequence came from a human donor with RAG deficiency presenting as severe combined immunodeficiency. The CDR3 here reads CASRPPATRSKNIQYF. DNA sequence: TGCGCCAGCAGACCACCGGCGACACGATCGAAAAACATTCAGTACTTC.